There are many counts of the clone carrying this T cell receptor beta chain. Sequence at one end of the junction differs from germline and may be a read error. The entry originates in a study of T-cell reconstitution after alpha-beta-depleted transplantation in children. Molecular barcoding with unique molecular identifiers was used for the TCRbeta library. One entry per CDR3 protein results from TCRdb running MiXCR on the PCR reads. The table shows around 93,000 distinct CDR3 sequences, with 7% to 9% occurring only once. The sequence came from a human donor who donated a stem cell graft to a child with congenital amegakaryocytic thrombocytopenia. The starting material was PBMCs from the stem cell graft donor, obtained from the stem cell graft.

The chain's CDR3 is CASRGKGYLNF. In DNA, the CDR3 is TGTGCCAGCAGGGGGAAAGGCTACTTAAACTTC. V and J are TRBV12-3 or TRBV12-4 and TRBJ2-4; D is unclear. CDR3 length: 11 residues.